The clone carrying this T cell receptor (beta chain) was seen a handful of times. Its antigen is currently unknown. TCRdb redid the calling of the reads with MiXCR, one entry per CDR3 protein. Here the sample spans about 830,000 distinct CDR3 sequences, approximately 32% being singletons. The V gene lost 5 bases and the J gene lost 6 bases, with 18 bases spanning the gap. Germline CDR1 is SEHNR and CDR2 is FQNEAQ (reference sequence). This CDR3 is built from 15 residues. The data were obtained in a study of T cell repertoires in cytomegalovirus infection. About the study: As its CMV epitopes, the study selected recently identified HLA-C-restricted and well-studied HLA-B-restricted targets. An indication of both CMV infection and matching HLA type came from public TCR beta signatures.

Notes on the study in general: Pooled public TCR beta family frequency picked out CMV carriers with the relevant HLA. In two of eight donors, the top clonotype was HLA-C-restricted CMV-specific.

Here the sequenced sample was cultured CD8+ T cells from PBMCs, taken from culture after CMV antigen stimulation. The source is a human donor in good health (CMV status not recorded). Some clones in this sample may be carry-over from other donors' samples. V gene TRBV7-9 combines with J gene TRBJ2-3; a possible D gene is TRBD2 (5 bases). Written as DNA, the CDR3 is TGTGCCAGCAGCCTGCGAGGCCAACCGGGGGATACGCAGTATTTT. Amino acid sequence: CASSLRGQPGDTQYF.